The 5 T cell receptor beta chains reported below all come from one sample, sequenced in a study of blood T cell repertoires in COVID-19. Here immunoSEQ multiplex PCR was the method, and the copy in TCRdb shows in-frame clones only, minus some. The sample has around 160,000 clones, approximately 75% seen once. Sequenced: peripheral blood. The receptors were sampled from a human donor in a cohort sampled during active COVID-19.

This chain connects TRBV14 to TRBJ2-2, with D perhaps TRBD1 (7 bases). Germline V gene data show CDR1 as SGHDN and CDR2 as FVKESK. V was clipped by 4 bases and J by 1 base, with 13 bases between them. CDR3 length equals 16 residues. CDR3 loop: CASSRQGGVNTGELFF. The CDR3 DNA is TGTGCCAGCAGCCGCCAGGGGGGCGTGAACACCGGGGAGCTGTTTTTT.

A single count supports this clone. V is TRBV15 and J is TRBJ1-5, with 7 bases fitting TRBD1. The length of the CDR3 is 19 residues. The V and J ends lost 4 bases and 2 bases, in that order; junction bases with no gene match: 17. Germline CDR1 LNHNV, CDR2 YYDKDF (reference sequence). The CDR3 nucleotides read TGTGCCACCAGCACTTCAGATAGGGGACAGTTCTATCGCAATCAGCCCCAGCATTTT. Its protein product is CATSTSDRGQFYRNQPQHF.

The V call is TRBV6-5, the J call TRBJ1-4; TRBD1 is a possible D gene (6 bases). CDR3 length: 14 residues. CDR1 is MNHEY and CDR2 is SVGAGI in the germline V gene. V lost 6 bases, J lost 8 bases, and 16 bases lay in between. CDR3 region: CASSYQNRDEKLFF. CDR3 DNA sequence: TGTGCCAGCAGCTACCAAAACAGGGACGAAAAACTGTTTTTT.

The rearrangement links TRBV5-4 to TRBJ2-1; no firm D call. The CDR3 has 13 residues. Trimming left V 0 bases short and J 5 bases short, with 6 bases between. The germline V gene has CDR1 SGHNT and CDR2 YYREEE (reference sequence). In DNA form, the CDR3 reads TGTGCCAGCAGCTTGGGGGCAAACAATGAGCAGTTCTTC. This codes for CASSLGANNEQFF.

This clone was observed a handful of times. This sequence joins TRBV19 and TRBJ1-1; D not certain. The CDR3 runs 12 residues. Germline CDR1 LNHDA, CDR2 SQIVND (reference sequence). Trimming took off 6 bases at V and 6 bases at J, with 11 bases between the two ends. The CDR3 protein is CASSRGVAEAFF. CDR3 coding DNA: TGTGCCAGTAGCCGGGGAGTGGCTGAAGCTTTCTTT.